This passage covers 31 T cell receptor beta chains from one sample sequenced in a study of blood T cell repertoires in COVID-19. Clones were read by immunoSEQ multiplex PCR, and TCRdb kept only the in-frame ones, dropping some. The data contain about 94,000 clones, around 87% of them singletons. Sequencing was carried out using peripheral blood. These TCRs come from a woman older than 75 with acute or convalescent COVID-19.

V gene TRBV15 combines with J gene TRBJ2-3; 9 nucleotides line up with TRBD2. Germline CDR1 and CDR2: LNHNV and YYDKDF (reference sequence). Unmatched junction bases numbered 8, after V lost 5 bases and J lost 2 bases. This CDR3 has 16 residues. Written as DNA, the CDR3 is TGTGCCACCAGCGGGCGGGGGGGGCCCCCCACAGATACGCAGTATTTT. It specifies CATSGRGGPPTDTQYF.

The rearrangement joins TRBV5-1 to TRBJ1-3; D possibly corresponds to TRBD1 (5 bases). This CDR3 contains 17 residues. Germline loops: CDR1 SGHRS, CDR2 YFSETQ. With 4 bases removed from V and 0 bases from J, the gap between germline ends came to 17 bases. The CDR3 DNA reads as TGCGCCAGCAGCATCCTCGGATGGGGGGACTCTGGAAACACCATATATTTT. Its translation: CASSILGWGDSGNTIYF.

The V and J genes are TRBV5-1 and TRBJ2-1; TRBD2 matches at 7 bases. The CDR3 has 13 residues. Germline V gene sequence: CDR1 SGHRS, CDR2 YFSETQ. Trimming took 6 bases from V and 6 from J; bases not matched to a gene: 6. This chain's CDR3 is CASTSLATNEQFF. DNA for the CDR3: TGCGCCAGCACCTCACTAGCGACCAATGAGCAGTTCTTC.

The CDR3 sequence: CASAPGGGTGANEQFF. For the CDR3, the DNA is TGTGCCAGCGCCCCTGGCGGGGGGACCGGAGCCAATGAGCAGTTCTTC. The chain joins TRBV7-2 to TRBJ2-1, with 8 bases matching TRBD2. Germline CDR1 and CDR2: SGHTA and FQGNSA. This CDR3 has 16 residues. The J segment lost 6 bases and the V segment lost 8 bases, leaving 15 bases of the junction unmatched.

V is TRBV5-6 and J is TRBJ1-6; TRBD1 aligns across 8 bases. The CDR3 runs 14 residues. CDR1 is SGHDT and CDR2 is YYEEEE in the germline V gene. The trim removed 4 bases at V and 7 bases at J, leaving 4 bases unmatched. CDR3 sequence reads: CASSPDRGNSPLHF. CDR3 in DNA: TGTGCCAGCAGCCCCGACAGGGGAAATTCACCCCTCCACTTT. Combining the CDR3 with reference TRBV5-6 and TRBJ1-6 gives the whole variable domain DAGVTQSPTHLIKTRGQQVTLRCSPKSGHDTVSWYQQALGQGPQFIFQYYEEEERQRGNFPDRFSGHQFPNYSSELNVNALLLGDSALYLCASSPDRGNSPLHFGNGTRLTVT.

This chain links TRBV14 with TRBJ1-2; perhaps TRBD1 as D (6 bases). Germline V gene sequence: CDR1 SGHDN, CDR2 FVKESK. This CDR3 comprises 15 residues. The germline V and J ends were trimmed by 4 bases and 2 bases, with 14 bases remaining between them. CDR3: CASSLHRDWNYGYTF. In DNA form, the CDR3 reads TGTGCCAGCAGCCTCCACAGGGATTGGAACTATGGCTACACCTTC.

This clone has just a few counts. The rearrangement joins TRBV4-2 to TRBJ2-4; D may be TRBD2 (5 bases). Trimming removed 0 bases at V and 1 base at J, with 16 bases between. Germline CDR1 and CDR2: LGHNA and YNFKEQ. This CDR3 has 18 residues. The CDR3 loop reads CASSQDGGPPAAKNIQYF. Here the CDR3 DNA reads TGTGCCAGCAGCCAAGATGGAGGACCCCCCGCGGCCAAAAACATTCAGTACTTC.

CDR3 coding DNA: TGCAGCTATGACAGGGCCCAAGAGACCCAGTACTTC. This encodes CSYDRAQETQYF. The rearrangement joins TRBV29-1 to TRBJ2-5; 7 bases agree with TRBD1. This CDR3 spans 12 amino acids. V shed 8 bases, J shed 1 base, and the junction held 4 bases outside the gene matches. Germline CDR1 reads SQVTM; CDR2 reads ANQGSEA.

This sequence joins TRBV11-2 and TRBJ2-3, with a possible D match to TRBD2 (5 bases). The germline V gene has CDR1 SGHAT and CDR2 FQNNGV. CDR3 length equals 14 residues. The ends were cut back, 4 bases at V and 1 base at J, with 9 bases in the middle. CDR3 loop: CASSSERRTDTQYF. CDR3 coding DNA: TGTGCCAGCAGCTCCGAGCGGCGCACAGATACGCAGTATTTT.

This clone was found once. This chain uses TRBV4-3 with TRBJ1-3; 8 nucleotides agree with TRBD1. This CDR3 has 15 amino acids. The ends lost 4 bases at V and 1 base at J; junction bases unmatched: 3. Germline V gene lookup returns CDR1 LGHNA and CDR2 YSLEER. This chain's CDR3 is CASSPRQGSGNTIYF. CDR3 DNA: TGCGCCAGCAGCCCCAGACAGGGGTCTGGAAACACCATATATTTT.

The chain uses TRBV19 and TRBJ2-3, with D perhaps TRBD2 (6 bases). CDR1 is LNHDA and CDR2 is SQIVND in the germline V gene (reference sequence). The CDR3 consists of 14 residues. With 7 bases removed from V and 2 bases from J, the gap between germline ends came to 13 bases. CDR3 residues: CASTGAGITDTQYF. The CDR3 nucleotides read TGTGCCAGTACCGGGGCGGGGATCACAGATACGCAGTATTTT.

The chain employs TRBV30 and TRBJ2-2; D is undetermined. CDR3 size: 14 residues. Per the germline V gene, CDR1 is GTSNPN and CDR2 is SVGIG (reference sequence). V gave up 4 bases and J gave up 0 bases, with 9 bases separating them. This CDR3 is CAWNGHTNTGELFF. The CDR3 coding sequence is TGTGCCTGGAATGGGCATACGAACACCGGGGAGCTGTTTTTT.

This sequence joins TRBV27 and TRBJ1-5, with no clear D. Germline V gives CDR1 MNHEY, CDR2 SMNVEV (reference sequence). Trimming took 3 bases from V and 0 from J, leaving 3 bases between them. The CDR3 runs to 13 residues. The CDR3 nucleotides are TGTGCCAGCAGTTTTCATAGCAATCAGCCCCAGCATTTT. This codes for CASSFHSNQPQHF.

The gene calls are TRBV4-2 and TRBJ2-2, with D perhaps TRBD1 (6 bases). Germline V CDR1 and CDR2: LGHNA, YNFKEQ. Between the trimmed V and J ends, which lost 10 bases and 3 bases, there was a span of 18 bases. This CDR3 spans 15 amino acids. CDR3 amino acids: CATTRGSRDTGELFF. The CDR3 DNA reads TGTGCCACCACAAGGGGGTCTCGCGACACCGGGGAGCTGTTTTTT.

J is TRBJ2-3 and V is TRBV7-2; TRBD2 matches at 14 bases. This CDR3 region has 17 residues. Germline V lookup: CDR1 SGHTA, CDR2 FQGNSA. V shed 4 bases and J 4 bases; nucleotides not matched to a gene: 7. Written as DNA, the CDR3 is TGTGCCAGCAGCTCGAGACTAGCGGGGGGGGAGGCAGATACGCAGTATTTT. Translation gives CASSSRLAGGEADTQYF.

This sequence joins TRBV9 and TRBJ1-2, with TRBD1 matching over 8 bases. The V segment lost 4 bases and the J segment 1 base; nucleotides outside the gene matches: 6. The CDR3 sequence is 15 residues long. The germline V gene has CDR1 SGDLS and CDR2 YYNGEE. CDR3 in DNA: TGTGCCAGCAGCACCGGACAGGGAGGTAACTATGGCTACACCTTC. Protein sequence: CASSTGQGGNYGYTF.

V gene TRBV5-1 combines with J gene TRBJ2-1; D not resolved. The CDR3 covers 15 residues. Germline CDR1 is SGHRS and CDR2 is YFSETQ. Trimming cost V 5 bases and J 4 bases, with 16 bases left between them. In DNA form, the CDR3 reads TGCGCCAGCAGGCCGGTACAGCTGACATACAATGAGCAGTTCTTC. Encoded protein: CASRPVQLTYNEQFF.

This chain joins TRBV7-2 and TRBJ2-3; maybe TRBD2 (6 bases). Trimming removed 0 bases at V and 2 bases at J, with 9 bases between. The germline gives CDR1 SGHTA, CDR2 FQGNSA. The CDR3 is made up of 15 amino acids. CDR3 in amino acids: CASSLAAGNTDTQYF. The DNA of the CDR3 is TGTGCCAGCAGCTTAGCGGCGGGAAACACAGATACGCAGTATTTT.

The CDR3 protein is CASSLVETGSYEQYF. Here the CDR3 DNA reads TGCGCCAGCAGCTTGGTAGAGACGGGCTCCTACGAGCAGTACTTC. J is TRBJ2-7 and V is TRBV5-1; D is ambiguous. V was pared by 0 bases and J by 0 bases, with 10 bases between. Germline loops: CDR1 SGHRS, CDR2 YFSETQ. This CDR3 contains 15 residues.

This clone occurred a few times. The chain employs TRBV19 and TRBJ1-4; D is perhaps TRBD1 (6 bases). Germline V gene lookup returns CDR1 LNHDA and CDR2 SQIVND (reference sequence). Trimming removed 4 bases at V and 7 bases at J, with 19 bases between. CDR3 length equals 16 residues. The CDR3 region has the DNA TGTGCCAGTAGTACCGGACAATTGGGGGCGCCTGAAAAACTGTTTTTT. Translated, it gives CASSTGQLGAPEKLFF. Supplemented by reference TRBV19 and TRBJ1-4, the full variable domain reads DGGITQSPKYLFRKEGQNVTLSCEQNLNHDAMYWYRQDPGQGLRLIYYSQIVNDFQKGDIAEGYSVSREKKESFPLTVTSAQKNPTAFYLCASSTGQLGAPEKLFFGSGTQLSVL.

The chain couples TRBV10-3 to TRBJ2-2; D may be TRBD1 (6 bases). The CDR3 spans 17 residues. V gave up 6 bases and J gave up 0 bases, with 17 bases separating them. Per the germline V gene, CDR1 is ENHRY and CDR2 is SYGVKD. For the CDR3, the DNA is TGTGCCATCAGAACTGACACCGGGACATCGAACACCGGGGAGCTGTTTTTT. It codes for CAIRTDTGTSNTGELFF.

CDR3 DNA sequence: TGCGCCAGCAGCTGGACAGGGGGCTCCTACGAGCAGTACTTC. Translated: CASSWTGGSYEQYF. V usage is TRBV5-1 and J usage is TRBJ2-7; 10 bases are shared with TRBD1. Germline assignment: CDR1 SGHRS and CDR2 YFSETQ. The V gene end was trimmed by 3 bases and the J gene end by 0 bases; junction bases not matched to a gene: 0. The CDR3 sequence is 14 residues long.

This clone was counted between two and nine times. The chain couples TRBV6-2 or TRBV6-3 to TRBJ1-2; a weak D match, TRBD1 (5 bases). V was pared by 0 bases and J by 5 bases, with 13 bases between. Germline V lookup: CDR1 MNHEY, CDR2 SVGEGT. The CDR3 runs 15 residues. CDR3 region: CASSYSQGRWYGYTF. The CDR3 bases are TGTGCCAGCAGTTACTCTCAGGGTCGGTGGTATGGCTACACCTTC.

The V and J genes are TRBV4-2 and TRBJ1-4; the D gene is possibly TRBD1 (5 bases). This CDR3 has 15 amino acids. Looked up from germline, CDR1 is LGHNA and CDR2 is YNFKEQ. Trimming took 1 base from V and 8 from J, leaving 14 bases between them. CDR3 DNA sequence: TGTGCCAGCAGCCAAGGGAGCGCAGGGCGCGAAAAACTGTTTTTT. Translated: CASSQGSAGREKLFF.

The J gene is TRBJ1-2, the V gene TRBV3-1 (or the pseudogene TRBV3-2); 10 bases match TRBD1. The ends lost 4 bases at V and 8 bases at J; junction bases unmatched: 13. CDR3 length: 16 amino acids. The V gene's germline CDR1 is LGHDT and CDR2 YNNKEL (reference sequence). The CDR3 spells CASSPVQGQGSMGYTF. The CDR3 DNA reads as TGTGCCAGCAGCCCCGTACAGGGACAGGGGAGCATGGGCTACACCTTC.

Only a few counts were recorded for this clone. This chain connects TRBV29-1 to TRBJ1-1; TRBD1 might be the D (6 bases). There are 13 residues in the CDR3. Germline loops: CDR1 SQVTM, CDR2 ANQGSEA. With 6 bases removed from V and 2 bases from J, the gap between germline ends came to 13 bases. CDR3: CSVRWTANTEAFF. For the CDR3, the DNA is TGCAGCGTGAGATGGACAGCCAACACTGAAGCTTTCTTT.

The chain is built from TRBV28 and TRBJ1-2, with D perhaps matching TRBD1 (5 bases). This CDR3 spans 15 amino acids. The germline V gene encodes CDR1 MDHEN and CDR2 SYDVKM. V shed 5 bases and J shed 0 bases, with 13 bases lying between them. The CDR3 here is CASSLGGATNYGYTF. As DNA, the CDR3 is TGTGCCAGCAGTCTGGGTGGGGCAACTAACTATGGCTACACCTTC.

The rearrangement uses TRBV12-3 or TRBV12-4 and TRBJ2-3, with 8 nucleotides matching TRBD1. This CDR3 comprises 12 residues. V shed 8 bases, J shed 5 bases, and the junction held 3 bases outside the gene matches. The CDR3 region has the DNA TGTGCCAGCGGACAGGGAATAGATACGCAGTATTTT. Its translation is CASGQGIDTQYF.

The J gene is TRBJ1-1, the V gene TRBV6-6; the match to TRBD1 covers 11 bases. Germline trimming cut 5 bases from V and 5 bases from J; bases unmatched to any gene: 10. Germline CDR1 reads MNHNY; CDR2 reads SVGAGI (reference sequence). The CDR3 totals 16 residues. In DNA form, the CDR3 reads TGTGCCAGCAGTACTAGGGACAGGGGGGTTCGTACTGAAGCTTTCTTT. Its translation: CASSTRDRGVRTEAFF.

V and J are TRBV3-1 (or the pseudogene TRBV3-2) and TRBJ2-2; a possible D gene is TRBD1 (6 bases). CDR3 size: 14 residues. V was shortened by 6 bases and J by 1 base, with 9 bases between the two germline ends. Looked up from germline, CDR1 is LGHDT and CDR2 is YNNKEL (reference sequence). CDR3 in DNA: TGTGCCAGCAGACTGGGACAGAACACCGGGGAGCTGTTTTTT. The encoded protein is CASRLGQNTGELFF.

J is TRBJ2-2 and V is TRBV3-1 (or the pseudogene TRBV3-2); TRBD1 matches 7 bases. The V segment lost 5 bases and the J segment 2 bases; nucleotides outside the gene matches: 8. Germline V gene lookup returns CDR1 LGHDT and CDR2 YNNKEL (reference sequence). CDR3 length: 16 amino acids. This chain's CDR3 is CASSSTGDLNTGELFF. As DNA, the CDR3 is TGTGCCAGCAGCTCTACAGGGGATTTAAACACCGGGGAGCTGTTTTTT.